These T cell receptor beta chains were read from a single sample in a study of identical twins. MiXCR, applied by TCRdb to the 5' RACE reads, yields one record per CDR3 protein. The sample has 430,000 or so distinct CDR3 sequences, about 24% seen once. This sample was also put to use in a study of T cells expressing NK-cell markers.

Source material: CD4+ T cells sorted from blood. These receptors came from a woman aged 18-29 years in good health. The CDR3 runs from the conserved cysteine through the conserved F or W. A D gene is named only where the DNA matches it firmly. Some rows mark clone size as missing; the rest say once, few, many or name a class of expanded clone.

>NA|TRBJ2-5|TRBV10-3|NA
TGTGCCACCCGGTCCCGGGAGTTAGAGACCCAGTACTTC
CATRSRELETQYF
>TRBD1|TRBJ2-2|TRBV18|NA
TGTGCCAGCTCACCAGCCCGGACAGGGGACACCGGGGAGCTGTTTTTT
CASSPARTGDTGELFF
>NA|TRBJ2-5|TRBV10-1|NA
TGCGCCAGCAGTGATCCGGGGGGCTCGAGGGAGACCCAGTACTTC
CASSDPGGSRETQYF
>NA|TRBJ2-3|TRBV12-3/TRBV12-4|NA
TGTGCCAGCAGTTTAGGGGGGGCCCCAGATACGCAGTATTTT
CASSLGGAPDTQYF
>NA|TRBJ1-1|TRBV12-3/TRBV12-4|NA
TGTGCCAGCAGTCCAAGAGGGACCATGAACACTGAAGCTTTCTTT
CASSPRGTMNTEAFF
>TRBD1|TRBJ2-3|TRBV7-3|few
TGTGCCAGCAGCTCGGGACAGGCGGGAGATACGCAGTATTTT
CASSSGQAGDTQYF
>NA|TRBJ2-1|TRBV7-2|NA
TGTGCCAGCAGCTTCCCGATAGGGGGACTCGGGCGGAATGAGCAGTTCTTC
CASSFPIGGLGRNEQFF
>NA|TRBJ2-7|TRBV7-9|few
TGTGCCAGCAGCCCTATAGGGGTAACCGAGCAGTACTTC
CASSPIGVTEQYF
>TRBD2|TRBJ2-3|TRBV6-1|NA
TGTGCCAGCAAGGGGGGAAGTAGCGGGAGAACAGATACGCAGTATTTT
CASKGGSSGRTDTQYF
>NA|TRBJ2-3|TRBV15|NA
TGTGCCACCAGCGCGCAGTTATTCACAGATACGCAGTATTTT
CATSAQLFTDTQYF
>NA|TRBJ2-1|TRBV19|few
TGTGCCAGTAGTATAGATGGCAGGGAGGTTGTTGAGCAGTTCTTC
CASSIDGREVVEQFF
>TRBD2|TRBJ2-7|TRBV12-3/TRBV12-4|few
TGTGCCTCAACACTTAGCGGGAGGGAATACGAGCAGTACTTC
CASTLSGREYEQYF
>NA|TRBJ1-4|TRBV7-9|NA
TGTGCCAGCAGCCGGGACCTTAGAGGGGAAAAACTGTTTTTT
CASSRDLRGEKLFF
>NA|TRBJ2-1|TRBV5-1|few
TGCGCCAGCAGCTCGGGACTCCCCGCCAATGAGCAGTTCTTC
CASSSGLPANEQFF
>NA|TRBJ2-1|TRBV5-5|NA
TGTGCCAGCAGCTTGTTCAGCAGCTCCTACAATGAGCAGTTCTTC
CASSLFSSSYNEQFF
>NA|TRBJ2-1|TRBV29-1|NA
TGCAGCGTTTCCTCCCGCTCCTACAATGAGCAGTTCTTC
CSVSSRSYNEQFF
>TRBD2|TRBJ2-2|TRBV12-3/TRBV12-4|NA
TGTGCCAGCAGTTTGGCGGGGGTCGGCACCGGGGAGCTGTTTTTT
CASSLAGVGTGELFF
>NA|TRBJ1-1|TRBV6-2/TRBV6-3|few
TGTGCCAGCAGTTATCGGGACGGCACTGAAGCTTTCTTT
CASSYRDGTEAFF
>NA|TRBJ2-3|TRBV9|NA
TGTGCCAGCAGCGCGTTGGGGGCCACAGATACGCAGTATTTT
CASSALGATDTQYF
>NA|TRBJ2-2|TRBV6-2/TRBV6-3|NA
TGTGCCAGCAAACTCCGGGGAGGATACACCGGGGAGCTGTTTTTT
CASKLRGGYTGELFF
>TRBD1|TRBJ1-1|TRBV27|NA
TGTGCCAGCAGGACCACAGGGGGCTTCACTGAAGCTTTCTTT
CASRTTGGFTEAFF
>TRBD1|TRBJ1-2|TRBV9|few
TGTGCCAGCAGCGTAGAGACAGGGGGCTCTAACTATGGCTACACCTTC
CASSVETGGSNYGYTF
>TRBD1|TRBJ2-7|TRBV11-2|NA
TGTGCCAGCAGCTTAGATCCGGGACAGCCACACCACGAGCAGTACTTC
CASSLDPGQPHHEQYF
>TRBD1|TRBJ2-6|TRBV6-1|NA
TGTGCCAGCACTAGGACAGGGGTCCCTGGGGCCAACGTCCTGACTTTC
CASTRTGVPGANVLTF
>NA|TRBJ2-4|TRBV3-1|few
TGTGCCAGCAGCCAAGGAGGATCCAAAAACATTCAGTACTTC
CASSQGGSKNIQYF
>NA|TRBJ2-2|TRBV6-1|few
TGTGCCAGCAGTCCCAGAGCGGGCGGGGAGCTGTTTTTT
CASSPRAGGELFF
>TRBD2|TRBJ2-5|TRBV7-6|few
TGTGCCAGCAACTTAGGACTAGATGAAGAGACCCAGTACTTC
CASNLGLDEETQYF
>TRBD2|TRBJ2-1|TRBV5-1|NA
TGCGCCAGCAGCGTAACGACTAGCGGGGGATACAATGAGCAGTTCTTC
CASSVTTSGGYNEQFF
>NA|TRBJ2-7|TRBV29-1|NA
TGCAGCGTGGGCGGCAGGGTATGCAACGAGCAGTACTTC
CSVGGRVCNEQYF
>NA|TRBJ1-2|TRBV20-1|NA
TGCAGTGCTGGGGATTGGGCGGATAGCTACACCTTC
CSAGDWADSYTF
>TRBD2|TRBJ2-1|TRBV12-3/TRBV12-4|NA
TGTGCCAGCAGTCGCAGGACTAGCGGGGGCGGTGAGCAGTTCTTC
CASSRRTSGGGEQFF
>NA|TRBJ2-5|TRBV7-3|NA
TGTGCCAGCAGCTTGGCAGACCAAGAGACCCAGTACTTC
CASSLADQETQYF
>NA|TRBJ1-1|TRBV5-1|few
TGCGCCAGCAGCTTGGAGGGTAGAGTGGGCACTGAAGCTTTCTTT
CASSLEGRVGTEAFF
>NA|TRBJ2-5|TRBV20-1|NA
TGCAGTGCGGCGTTTGGAGGGCAGTACCAAGAGACCCAGTACTTC
CSAAFGGQYQETQYF
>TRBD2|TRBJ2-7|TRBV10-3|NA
TGTGCCATCAGTGACCCTAGCGGGAAGGGCTCCTACGAGCAGTACTTC
CAISDPSGKGSYEQYF
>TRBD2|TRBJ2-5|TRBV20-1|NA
TGCAGTGCTAGCAGCCGGGGACTAGCGAACCAAGAGACCCAGTACTTC
CSASSRGLANQETQYF
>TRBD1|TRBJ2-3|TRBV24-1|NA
TGTGCCACCAGTGATTCGGGACAGGGTACAGATACGCAGTATTTT
CATSDSGQGTDTQYF
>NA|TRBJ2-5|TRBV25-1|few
TGTGCCAGCGGAAGCCCGGTAGGGGAGACCCAGTACTTC
CASGSPVGETQYF
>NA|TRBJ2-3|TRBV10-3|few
TGTGCCATCAGTGGTTTCAGGGGTGGTGGCACAGATACGCAGTATTTT
CAISGFRGGGTDTQYF
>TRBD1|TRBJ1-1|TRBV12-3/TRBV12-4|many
TGTGCCAGCAGTTTCGACAGGGAGAACACTGAAGCTTTCTTT
CASSFDRENTEAFF
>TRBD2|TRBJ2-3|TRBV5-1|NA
TGCGCCAGCAGCCCACTAGCGGCCACCTCAGATACGCAGTATTTT
CASSPLAATSDTQYF
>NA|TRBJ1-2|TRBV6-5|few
TGTGCCAGCAGTTACTCTGAGGGATTTTATGGCTACACCTTC
CASSYSEGFYGYTF
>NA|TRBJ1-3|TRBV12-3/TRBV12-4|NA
TGTGCCAGCAGTTTAAATCACGAGACTTCATATTTT
CASSLNHETSYF
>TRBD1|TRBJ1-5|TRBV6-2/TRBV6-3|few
TGTGCCAGCAGTGGGGGACAGGGATATCAGCCCCAGCATTTT
CASSGGQGYQPQHF
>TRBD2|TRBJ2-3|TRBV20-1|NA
TGCAGTGCTAGGGGTCTAGCGGGTACATTGGATACGCAGTATTTT
CSARGLAGTLDTQYF
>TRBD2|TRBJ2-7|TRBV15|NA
TGTGCCACCAGCAGACCTGGACTAGCGGGAGGGGGCGAGCAGTACTTC
CATSRPGLAGGGEQYF
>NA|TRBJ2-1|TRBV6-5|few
TGTGCCAGCAACCATTATCGGGGGGAGCAGTTCTTC
CASNHYRGEQFF
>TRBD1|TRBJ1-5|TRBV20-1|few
TGCAGTGCTAGGCCTCAGGGGGGCGCCAATCAGCCCCAGCATTTT
CSARPQGGANQPQHF
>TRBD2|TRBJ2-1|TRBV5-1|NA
TGCGCCAGCAGCTTCGGACTAGCGGGAGTGTTATACAATGAGCAGTTCTTC
CASSFGLAGVLYNEQFF
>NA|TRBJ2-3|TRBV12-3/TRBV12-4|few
TGTGCCAGCAGTTTAAACCCCGACCGCCCAGATACGCAGTATTTT
CASSLNPDRPDTQYF
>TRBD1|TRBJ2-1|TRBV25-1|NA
TGTGCCAGCAGACAGGGGTCCTACAATGAGCAGTTCTTC
CASRQGSYNEQFF
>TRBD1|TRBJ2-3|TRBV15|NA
TGTGCCACCAGCAGCCGACAGGGGGGAAGGACAGATACGCAGTATTTT
CATSSRQGGRTDTQYF
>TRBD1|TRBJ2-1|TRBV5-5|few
TGTGCCAGCCTTAACCCACAGGGGTTGAATGAGCAGTTCTTC
CASLNPQGLNEQFF
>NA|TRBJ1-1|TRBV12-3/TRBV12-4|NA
TGTGCCAGCACCGTCGGACCCCGGAACACTGAAGCTTTCTTT
CASTVGPRNTEAFF
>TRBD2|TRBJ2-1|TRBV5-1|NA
TGCGCCAGCTCGACGGGGGGGAATTTTTTGAATGAGCAGTTCTTC
CASSTGGNFLNEQFF